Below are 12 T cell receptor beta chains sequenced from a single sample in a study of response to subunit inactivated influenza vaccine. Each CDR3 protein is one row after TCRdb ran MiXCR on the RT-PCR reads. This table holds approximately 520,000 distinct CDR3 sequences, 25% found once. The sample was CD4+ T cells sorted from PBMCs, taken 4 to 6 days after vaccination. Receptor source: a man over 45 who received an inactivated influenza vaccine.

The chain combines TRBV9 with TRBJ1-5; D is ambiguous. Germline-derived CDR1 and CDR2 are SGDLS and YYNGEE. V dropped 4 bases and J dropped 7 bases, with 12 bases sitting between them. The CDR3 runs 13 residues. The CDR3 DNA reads TGTGCCAGCAGCACACTTGACGGCCAGCCCCAGCATTTT. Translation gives CASSTLDGQPQHF.

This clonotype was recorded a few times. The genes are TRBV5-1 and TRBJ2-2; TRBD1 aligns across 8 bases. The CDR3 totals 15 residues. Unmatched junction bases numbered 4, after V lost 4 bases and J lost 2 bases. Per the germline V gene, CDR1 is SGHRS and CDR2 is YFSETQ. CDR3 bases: TGCGCCAGCAGCGTGGGACAGGAAAACACCGGGGAGCTGTTTTTT. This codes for CASSVGQENTGELFF.

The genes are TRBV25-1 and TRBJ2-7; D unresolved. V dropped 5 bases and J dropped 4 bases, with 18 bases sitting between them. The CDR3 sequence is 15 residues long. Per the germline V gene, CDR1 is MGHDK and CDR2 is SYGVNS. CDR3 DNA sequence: TGTGCCAGCAGTCCGCAGGTGGGCCCCCAGTACGAGCAGTACTTC. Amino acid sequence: CASSPQVGPQYEQYF.

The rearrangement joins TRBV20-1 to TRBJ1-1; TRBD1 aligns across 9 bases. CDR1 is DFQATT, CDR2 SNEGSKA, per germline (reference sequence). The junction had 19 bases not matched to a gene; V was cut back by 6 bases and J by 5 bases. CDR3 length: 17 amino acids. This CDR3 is CSAHRGGTGPGRTEAFF. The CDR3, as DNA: TGCAGTGCCCACAGAGGGGGGACAGGGCCCGGGAGAACTGAAGCTTTCTTT.

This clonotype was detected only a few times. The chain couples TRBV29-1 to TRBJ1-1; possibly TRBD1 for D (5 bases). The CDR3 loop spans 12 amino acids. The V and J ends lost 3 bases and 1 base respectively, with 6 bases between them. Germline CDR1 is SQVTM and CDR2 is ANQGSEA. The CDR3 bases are TGCAGCGTTGAGGGGCCGAACACTGAAGCTTTCTTT. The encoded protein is CSVEGPNTEAFF.

DNA of the CDR3: TGTGCCAGCAGCTCTTCCGGGACTACGAGCACAGATACGCAGTATTTT. As protein: CASSSSGTTSTDTQYF. The gene calls are TRBV11-3 and TRBJ2-3; 7 bases agree with TRBD2. The trim removed 4 bases at V and 0 bases at J, leaving 7 bases unmatched. Germline lookup yields CDR1 SGHNT and CDR2 YENEEA. The CDR3 extends over 16 amino acids.

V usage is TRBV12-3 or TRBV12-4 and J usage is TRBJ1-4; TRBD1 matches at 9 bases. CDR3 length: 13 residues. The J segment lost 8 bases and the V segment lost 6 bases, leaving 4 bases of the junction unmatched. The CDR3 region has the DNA TGTGCCAGCAGCCCGGGGACAGGGGAAAAACTGTTTTTT. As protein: CASSPGTGEKLFF.

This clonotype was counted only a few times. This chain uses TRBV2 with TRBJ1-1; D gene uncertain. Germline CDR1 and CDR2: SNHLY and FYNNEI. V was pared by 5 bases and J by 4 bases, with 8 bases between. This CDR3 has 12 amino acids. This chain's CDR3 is CASSLGFTEAFF. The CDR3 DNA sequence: TGTGCCAGCAGTTTGGGTTTCACTGAAGCTTTCTTT.

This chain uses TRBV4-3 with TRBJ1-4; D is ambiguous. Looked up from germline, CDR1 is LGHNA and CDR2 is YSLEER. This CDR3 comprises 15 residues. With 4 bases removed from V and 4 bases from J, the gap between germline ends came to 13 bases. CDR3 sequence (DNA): TGCGCCAGCAGCCTGGGAGGAAGTGATAATGAAAAACTGTTTTTT. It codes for CASSLGGSDNEKLFF.

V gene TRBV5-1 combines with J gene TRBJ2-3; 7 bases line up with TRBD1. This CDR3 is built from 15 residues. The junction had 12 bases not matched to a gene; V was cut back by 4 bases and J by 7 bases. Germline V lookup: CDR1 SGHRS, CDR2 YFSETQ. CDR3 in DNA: TGCGCCAGCAGCCTGGAGATGACAGGGTTAAATACGCAGTATTTT. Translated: CASSLEMTGLNTQYF.

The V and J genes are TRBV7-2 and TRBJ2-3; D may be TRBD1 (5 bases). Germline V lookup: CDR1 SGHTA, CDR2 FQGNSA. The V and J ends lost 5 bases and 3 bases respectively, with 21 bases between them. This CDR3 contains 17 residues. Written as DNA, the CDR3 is TGTGCCAGCAGCCCTGCACCCGGACAAGTCGGTACAGATACGCAGTATTTT. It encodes CASSPAPGQVGTDTQYF. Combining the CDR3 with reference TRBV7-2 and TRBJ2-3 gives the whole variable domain GAGVSQSPSNKVTEKGKDVELRCDPISGHTALYWYRQSLGQGLEFLIYFQGNSAPDKSGLPSDRFSAERTGGSVSTLTIQRTQQEDSAVYLCASSPAPGQVGTDTQYFGPGTRLTVL.

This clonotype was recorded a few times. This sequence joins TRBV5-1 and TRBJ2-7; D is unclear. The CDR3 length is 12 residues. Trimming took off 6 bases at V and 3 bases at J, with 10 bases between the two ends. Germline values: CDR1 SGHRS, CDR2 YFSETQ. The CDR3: CASKSQNYEQYF. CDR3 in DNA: TGCGCCAGCAAAAGTCAGAACTACGAGCAGTACTTC.